This passage covers 19 T cell receptor beta chains from one sample sequenced in a study of spatial heterogeneity in lung cancer. TCRdb re-derived calls from the 5' RACE reads in MiXCR, one entry per CDR3 protein. Of tens of thousands of distinct CDR3 sequences in the sample, approximately 8% were seen once. Time point reported: sample taken at primary tumor resection. The authors sequenced whole RNA from tumor, nontumor lung or frozen PBMC without sorting. The starting material was PBMCs, obtained at surgery. The receptor set was obtained from a female donor with early-stage non-small cell lung cancer.

This clonotype has only a few counts. V is TRBV5-1 and J is TRBJ2-5; possible D gene TRBD1, 6 bases. Trimming stripped 5 bases from V and 5 bases from J, with 16 bases between. Germline assignment: CDR1 SGHRS and CDR2 YFSETQ. This CDR3 has 14 amino acids. Here the CDR3 reads CASRPSGERETQYF. The DNA for the CDR3 is TGCGCCAGCAGACCCTCAGGGGAGAGGGAGACCCAGTACTTC.

This clonotype has a count of ten or more. J is TRBJ2-7 and V is TRBV5-8; perhaps D is TRBD1 or TRBD2 (5 bases each). CDR3 size: 15 residues. Trimming took off 3 bases at V and 0 bases at J, with 13 bases between the two ends. The germline V gene encodes CDR1 SGHTS and CDR2 YDEGEE. The CDR3 reads CASSSGPMSSYEQYV. CDR3 DNA sequence: TGTGCCAGCAGCTCGGGACCTATGAGCTCCTACGAGCAGTACGTC.

About this clonotype itself: A read error may explain this, as a much larger clone is one base away. V gene TRBV2 combines with J gene TRBJ2-2; D is possibly TRBD1 (5 bases). The CDR3 covers 10 residues. The germline V gene encodes CDR1 SNHLY and CDR2 FYNNEI. CDR3 protein: CAPQAGELFF. CDR3 sequence (DNA): TGTGCTCCACAGGCCGGGGAGCTGTTTTTT. Full variable domain (remainder filled in from reference TRBV2 and TRBJ2-2): EPEVTQTPSHQVTQMGQEVILRCVPISNHLYFYWYRQILGQKVEFLVSFYNNEISEKSEIFDDQFSVERPDGSNFTLKIRSTKLEDSAMYFCAPQAGELFFGEGSRLTVL.

This clonotype was picked up a small number of times. V usage is TRBV6-1 and J usage is TRBJ1-5; 10 nucleotides agree with TRBD1. This CDR3 has 15 amino acids. V trimming: 8 bases; J trimming: 0 bases; junction bases outside the gene matches: 4. Germline CDR1 is MNHNS and CDR2 is SASEGT. The CDR3 protein is CASGDRGYSNQPQHF. The CDR3 nucleotides read TGTGCCAGCGGGGACAGGGGTTATAGCAATCAGCCCCAGCATTTT.

This clonotype was detected only a few times. V and J are TRBV10-3 and TRBJ2-5, with 9 nucleotides matching TRBD1. Trimming removed 4 bases from V and 0 bases from J; junction bases left unmatched: 6. The CDR3 covers 16 residues. Per germline, CDR1 ENHRY and CDR2 SYGVKD. The CDR3 region is CAISGGTGSNQETQYF. CDR3 DNA sequence: TGTGCCATCAGTGGAGGGACAGGGTCGAACCAAGAGACCCAGTACTTC.

In its sample, this clonotype was seen many times. The V and J genes are TRBV10-3 and TRBJ2-3, with 7 bases fitting TRBD1. Losses at the gene ends were 10 bases for V and 5 bases for J; bases not matched to a gene: 15. The CDR3 runs 15 residues. The V gene's germline CDR1 is ENHRY and CDR2 SYGVKD. The CDR3 reads CATSHPSRGKDTQYF. CDR3 sequence (DNA): TGTGCCACCTCCCATCCAAGCAGGGGGAAAGATACGCAGTATTTT.

CDR3 protein: CASSQRLAGDTQYF. CDR3 bases: TGTGCCAGCAGCCAACGCCTAGCTGGAGATACGCAGTATTTT. The V call is TRBV3-1, the J call TRBJ2-3; TRBD2 might be the D (5 bases). Germline CDR1 is LGHDT and CDR2 is YNNKEL (reference sequence). The CDR3 spans 14 residues. V was pared by 2 bases and J by 5 bases, with 11 bases between.

In this sample, this clonotype turned up many times. V gene TRBV9 combines with J gene TRBJ1-1; no firm D call. CDR3 length equals 13 residues. Between the trimmed V and J ends, which lost 2 bases and 3 bases, there was a span of 8 bases. Germline CDR1 SGDLS, CDR2 YYNGEE. The CDR3 region is CASSVSEYTEAFF. CDR3 nucleotide sequence: TGTGCCAGCAGCGTTTCGGAGTACACTGAAGCTTTCTTT.

There are many counts of this clonotype. V gene TRBV19 combines with J gene TRBJ1-5; possible D gene TRBD1, 5 bases. CDR1 LNHDA and CDR2 SQIVND come from the germline V gene (reference sequence). Trimming pared 5 bases from V and 2 bases from J, leaving 13 bases between. The CDR3 has 15 residues. The CDR3, as DNA: TGTGCCAGTAGTGCAGCCAGGGAAGGCAATCAGCCCCAGCATTTT. Translation: CASSAAREGNQPQHF. The full variable domain, completed using reference TRBV19 and TRBJ1-5, is DGGITQSPKYLFRKEGQNVTLSCEQNLNHDAMYWYRQDPGQGLRLIYYSQIVNDFQKGDIAEGYSVSREKKESFPLTVTSAQKNPTAFYLCASSAAREGNQPQHFGDGTRLSIL.

V gene TRBV9 combines with J gene TRBJ2-1; TRBD2 aligns across 7 bases. Germline CDR1 is SGDLS and CDR2 is YYNGEE. The CDR3 totals 20 residues. With V trimmed by 2 bases and J by 2 bases, 19 bases remained unmatched. The CDR3 DNA reads as TGTGCCAGCAGCGTCCCGGATCGGGCTAGCGGACCTAACGCCTACAATGAGCAGTTCTTC. Amino acid sequence: CASSVPDRASGPNAYNEQFF. Based on the CDR3 plus reference TRBV9 and TRBJ2-1, the full variable domain is DSGVTQTPKHLITATGQRVTLRCSPRSGDLSVYWYQQSLDQGLQFLIQYYNGEERAKGNILERFSAQQFPDLHSELNLSSLELGDSALYFCASSVPDRASGPNAYNEQFFGPGTRLTVL.

The chain is built from TRBV3-1 and TRBJ1-1; D not resolved. Germline V gene data show CDR1 as LGHDT and CDR2 as YNNKEL (reference sequence). The CDR3 length is 11 residues. With 6 bases removed from V and 5 bases from J, the gap between germline ends came to 7 bases. The CDR3 coding sequence is TGTGCCAGCAGGGGCCTAACTGAAGCTTTCTTT. Its protein product is CASRGLTEAFF.

The sample holds many counts of this clonotype. The rearrangement links TRBV7-2 to TRBJ2-5; 8 bases are a match to TRBD2. In germline, CDR1 is SGHTA, CDR2 FQGNSA. V lost 5 bases to trimming and J lost 0 bases; unmatched junction nucleotides: 11. This CDR3 is built from 17 residues. As DNA, the CDR3 is TGTGCCAGCAGCCAACCCCGGGGGGGGGTCTACCAAGAGACCCAGTACTTC. This gives the protein CASSQPRGGVYQETQYF. Full variable domain (missing parts from reference TRBV7-2 and TRBJ2-5): GAGVSQSPSNKVTEKGKDVELRCDPISGHTALYWYRQSLGQGLEFLIYFQGNSAPDKSGLPSDRFSAERTGGSVSTLTIQRTQQEDSAVYLCASSQPRGGVYQETQYFGPGTRLLVL.

This clonotype appeared many times. The chain couples TRBV20-1 to TRBJ2-3; D is possibly TRBD2 (7 bases). V was clipped by 5 bases and J by 6 bases, with 12 bases between them. The CDR3 length is 12 residues. The V gene's germline CDR1 is DFQATT and CDR2 SNEGSKA (reference sequence). This chain's CDR3 is CSALRGGDTQYF. Here the CDR3 DNA reads TGCAGTGCTCTCAGGGGAGGGGATACGCAGTATTTT.

The chain employs TRBV7-3 and TRBJ2-3, with TRBD1 as a possible D gene (7 bases). The length of the CDR3 is 16 residues. CDR1 and CDR2 from the germline V gene are SGHTA and FQGTGA. Trimming stripped 4 bases from V and 4 bases from J, with 18 bases between. The CDR3 DNA follows: TGTGCCAGCAGCTCCCAGGGGGAGGCTTCGGCAGATACGCAGTATTTT. Translated: CASSSQGEASADTQYF.

This clonotype was picked up a small number of times. V gene TRBV28 combines with J gene TRBJ1-2; TRBD1 might be the D (6 bases). Germline V gives CDR1 MDHEN, CDR2 SYDVKM. Trimming cost V 7 bases and J 1 base, with 10 bases left between them. The CDR3 spans 13 residues. CDR3 residues: CASMRGVNYGYTF. The CDR3 DNA reads as TGTGCCAGCATGAGGGGGGTTAACTATGGCTACACCTTC.

In nucleotides, the CDR3 is TGTGCCAGCAGCCATTTTCGAGGGAACACTGAAGCTTTCTTT. Its translation: CASSHFRGNTEAFF. V usage is TRBV14 and J usage is TRBJ1-1; the D is unclear. This CDR3 comprises 14 residues. Germline V gives CDR1 SGHDN, CDR2 FVKESK. V lost 3 bases and J lost 1, with 9 bases in between.

The genes are TRBV3-1 and TRBJ1-1; 7 bases match TRBD1. V was clipped by 7 bases and J by 0 bases; unmatched bases: 5. Germline lookup yields CDR1 LGHDT and CDR2 YNNKEL (reference sequence). The CDR3 length is 14 residues. CDR3 nucleotides: TGTGCCAGCACCCTGGGACAGATGAACACTGAAGCTTTCTTT. Translating gives CASTLGQMNTEAFF. The complete variable domain, with remaining parts taken from reference TRBV3-1 and TRBJ1-1, reads DTAVSQTPKYLVTQMGNDKSIKCEQNLGHDTMYWYKQDSKKFLKIMFSYNNKELIINETVPNRFSPKSPDKAHLNLHINSLELGDSAVYFCASTLGQMNTEAFFGQGTRLTVV.

At least ten counts were recorded for this clonotype. This chain uses TRBV2 with TRBJ2-6; TRBD1 agrees at 7 bases. Germline-derived CDR1 and CDR2 are SNHLY and FYNNEI. J gave up 2 bases and V 6 bases, and 7 bases lay outside the gene matches. The CDR3 runs to 16 residues. CDR3 DNA sequence: TGTGCCAGCAGAGCGGACAGGTCCGCTGGGGCCAACGTCCTGACTTTC. Translating it yields CASRADRSAGANVLTF. Full variable domain (outside the CDR3, taken from reference TRBV2 and TRBJ2-6): EPEVTQTPSHQVTQMGQEVILRCVPISNHLYFYWYRQILGQKVEFLVSFYNNEISEKSEIFDDQFSVERPDGSNFTLKIRSTKLEDSAMYFCASRADRSAGANVLTFGAGSRLTVL.

This clonotype was seen a few times. This chain uses TRBV11-2 with TRBJ2-1, with 7 bases aligning to TRBD2. The CDR3 is made up of 15 amino acids. Losses at the gene ends were 2 bases for V and 7 bases for J; bases not matched to a gene: 8. Looked up from germline, CDR1 is SGHAT and CDR2 is FQNNGV. The CDR3 sequence: CASSLLSGNGNEQFF. As DNA, the CDR3 is TGTGCCAGCAGCTTACTAAGCGGGAACGGTAATGAGCAGTTCTTC.